This T cell receptor (beta chain) was sequenced in a study of blood T cell repertoires in COVID-19. For the study at large: Sites in the United States, Italy and Spain provided acute and convalescent COVID-19 samples. PBMCs, B-cell-depleted T cells, or T cells were the source of the cDNA or gDNA that made up the material.

CDR1 is SGHVS, CDR2 FQNEAQ, per germline. The germline V and J ends were trimmed by 9 bases and 3 bases, with 12 bases remaining between them. This CDR3 is 12 amino acids long. Source study methods: Estimated nucleated cell counts came from reference gene primer amplification. Method: immunoSEQ multiplex PCR; TCRdb's copy keeps in-frame clones and lacks some. The V and J calls and clone size were taken over from that table, and D and trimming were inferred from the DNA. The sample holds tens of thousands of clones, roughly 82% seen once. Sequencing was performed on peripheral blood. The V and J genes are TRBV7-8 and TRBJ2-7; tentative D call: TRBD2 (5 bases). The clonotype was recovered from a man between 50 and 59 years old with active COVID-19. The DNA for the CDR3 is TGTGCCAGTACCGAGGGTAACTACGAGCAGTACTTC. It specifies CASTEGNYEQYF.